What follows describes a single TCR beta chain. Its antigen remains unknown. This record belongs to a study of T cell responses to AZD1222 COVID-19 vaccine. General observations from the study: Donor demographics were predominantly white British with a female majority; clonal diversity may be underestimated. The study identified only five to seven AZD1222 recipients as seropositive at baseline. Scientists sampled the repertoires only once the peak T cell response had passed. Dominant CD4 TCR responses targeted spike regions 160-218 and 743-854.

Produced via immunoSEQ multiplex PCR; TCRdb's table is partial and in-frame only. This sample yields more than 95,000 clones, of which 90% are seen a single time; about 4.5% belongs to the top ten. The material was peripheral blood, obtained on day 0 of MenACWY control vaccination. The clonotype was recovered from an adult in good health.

The CDR3 region is CASSLVGQGATNEKLFF. The CDR3 coding sequence is TGTGCCAGCAGCTTAGTGGGACAGGGGGCAACTAATGAAAAACTGTTTTTT. The chain carries TRBV7-2 and TRBJ1-4; 11 bases fit TRBD1. J gave up 0 bases and V 1 base, and 1 base lay outside the gene matches. The CDR3 length is 17 residues. Germline V gene sequence: CDR1 SGHTA, CDR2 FQGNSA.